What follows are 22 T cell receptor beta chains derived from one specimen sequenced in a study of blood T cell repertoires in COVID-19. Using immunoSEQ multiplex PCR, the repertoire was profiled, and TCRdb retains in-frame clones only, with some absent. Here the sample spans 55,000 to 65,000 clones, 75% to 90% being singletons. The sequencing input was peripheral blood. These receptors all come from a human donor with acute or convalescent COVID-19. The donor label of this sample is uncertain.

The rearrangement links TRBV2 to TRBJ1-5; D is unclear. With 7 bases removed from V and 0 bases from J, the gap between germline ends came to 7 bases. Per the germline V gene, CDR1 is SNHLY and CDR2 is FYNNEI. The CDR3 spans 13 residues. The CDR3 here is CASTSISNQPQHF. The CDR3 region has the DNA TGTGCCAGCACCTCTATTAGCAATCAGCCCCAGCATTTT.

This CDR3 is CASSQGHRGIGLAAYEQYF. In nucleotides, the CDR3 is TGTGCCAGTAGTCAAGGCCACAGGGGGATCGGACTAGCGGCCTACGAGCAGTACTTC. The J gene is TRBJ2-7, the V gene TRBV19; TRBD2 agrees at 10 bases. In germline, CDR1 is LNHDA, CDR2 SQIVND (reference sequence). The CDR3 totals 19 residues. V shed 5 bases, J shed 2 bases, and the junction held 18 bases outside the gene matches.

The chain employs TRBV15 and TRBJ2-4, with TRBD2 matching over 7 bases. Trimming at V came to 0 bases and at J to 0 bases, leaving 8 bases not matched to a gene. CDR1 is LNHNV and CDR2 is YYDKDF in the germline V gene (reference sequence). The CDR3 runs to 18 residues. This chain's CDR3 is CATSRDPPSSGAKNIQYF. The CDR3 DNA reads TGTGCCACCAGCAGAGATCCCCCCTCTAGCGGAGCCAAAAACATTCAGTACTTC.

CDR3 sequence reads: CASTTSTSGGEETQYF. CDR3 sequence (DNA): TGTGCCAGCACCACGTCGACTAGCGGGGGGGAAGAGACCCAGTACTTC. This rearrangement joins TRBV11-2 to TRBJ2-5, with 14 bases identical to TRBD2. The CDR3 consists of 16 residues. J gave up 3 bases and V 7 bases, and 7 bases lay outside the gene matches. Germline V gene lookup returns CDR1 SGHAT and CDR2 FQNNGV.

The V gene is TRBV28, the J gene TRBJ1-1; 7 bases agree with TRBD1. With 5 bases clipped from V and 0 bases from J, the junction kept 6 bases outside the gene matches. This CDR3 spans 15 amino acids. Germline-derived CDR1 and CDR2 are MDHEN and SYDVKM. The CDR3 loop reads CASSPRDRLNTEAFF. The CDR3 coding sequence is TGTGCCAGCAGTCCCCGGGACAGATTGAACACTGAAGCTTTCTTT.

The sample holds one count of this clone. The rearrangement links TRBV7-8 to TRBJ2-1, with D perhaps TRBD1 (5 bases). Trimming stripped 0 bases from V and 7 bases from J, with 10 bases between. The germline gives CDR1 SGHVS, CDR2 FQNEAQ. The CDR3 runs 14 residues. As DNA, the CDR3 is TGTGCCAGCAGCTTAGCTTTTAGGGGAAATGAGCAGTTCTTC. Encoded protein: CASSLAFRGNEQFF.

This clone was recorded once. The CDR3 protein is CASSLGTSGSNEQFF. The CDR3 DNA follows: TGTGCCAGCAGCCTTGGGACTAGCGGGAGCAATGAGCAGTTCTTC. The V and J genes are TRBV11-3 and TRBJ2-1; 14 bases are a match to TRBD2. Germline V gene sequence: CDR1 SGHNT, CDR2 YENEEA. The CDR3 is 15 amino acids. With 5 bases clipped from V and 6 bases from J, the junction kept 3 bases outside the gene matches.

This clone has a single count. The V and J genes are TRBV9 and TRBJ2-5, with a weak D call TRBD2 (6 bases). V was shortened by 0 bases and J by 3 bases, with 9 bases between the two germline ends. The germline V gene encodes CDR1 SGDLS and CDR2 YYNGEE. This CDR3 is built from 14 residues. DNA of the CDR3: TGTGCCAGCAGCGTAGGGGCTAGCGAAGAGACCCAGTACTTC. Amino acids: CASSVGASEETQYF.

The chain couples TRBV2 to TRBJ1-4; 7 nucleotides line up with TRBD1. V dropped 6 bases and J dropped 8; count of bases not matched to a gene: 3. Germline assignment: CDR1 SNHLY and CDR2 FYNNEI. The CDR3 is made up of 12 amino acids. CDR3 in DNA: TGTGCCAGCAGGGGGACAGTAGAAAAACTGTTTTTT. Protein product: CASRGTVEKLFF.

This sequence joins TRBV5-1 and TRBJ2-7; D is perhaps TRBD1 (6 bases). The CDR3 covers 16 residues. Germline V gene lookup returns CDR1 SGHRS and CDR2 YFSETQ. Trimming took off 3 bases at V and 3 bases at J, with 19 bases between the two ends. DNA for the CDR3: TGCGCCAGCAGCTCTAGGACAGACAGATCTAACTACGAGCAGTACTTC. Residues: CASSSRTDRSNYEQYF.

The gene calls are TRBV6-6 and TRBJ1-4; no definite D call. V shed 7 bases and J shed 5 bases, with 14 bases lying between them. Germline V gene sequence: CDR1 MNHNY, CDR2 SVGAGI (reference sequence). CDR3 length equals 14 residues. The CDR3 DNA reads as TGTGCCAGCACCACTCTTTCCCTAAATGAAAAACTGTTTTTT. Translating gives CASTTLSLNEKLFF.

The chain is built from TRBV12-3 or TRBV12-4 and TRBJ2-2; D gene uncertain. V was trimmed by 5 bases and J by 9 bases, leaving 7 bases between them. The CDR3 spans 11 residues. CDR3 bases: TGTGCCAGCAGTCCTCTACGGGAGCTGTTTTTT. Its translation is CASSPLRELFF.

V gene TRBV5-1 combines with J gene TRBJ2-6, with 8 bases aligning to TRBD1. The CDR3 is 17 amino acids. Per the germline V gene, CDR1 is SGHRS and CDR2 is YFSETQ. J was trimmed by 3 bases and V by 2 bases; bases with no gene match: 7. CDR3 in DNA: TGCGCCAGCAGCTTTCCCCGGACAGGGAGTGGGGCCAACGTCCTGACTTTC. Translated: CASSFPRTGSGANVLTF.

The V call is TRBV24-1, the J call TRBJ2-5; weak D call: TRBD2 (6 bases). CDR3 size: 16 residues. V was cut by 5 bases and J by 2 bases, with 17 bases left in between. Germline CDR1 is KGHDR and CDR2 is SFDVKD. The CDR3 region has the DNA TGTGCCACCAGTGCCATCGGCGGAGGGCCACAAGAGACCCAGTACTTC. Its translation: CATSAIGGGPQETQYF.

This clone was counted only a few times. V gene TRBV19 combines with J gene TRBJ1-2, with D possibly TRBD1 on 6 matching bases. The CDR3 runs to 11 residues. Trimming took off 4 bases at V and 7 bases at J, with 7 bases between the two ends. Germline CDR1 and CDR2: LNHDA and SQIVND (reference sequence). CDR3 coding DNA: TGTGCCAGTAGTAGCAGGGGTGGCTACACCTTC. The encoded protein is CASSSRGGYTF.

V is TRBV7-9 and J is TRBJ2-7; the match to TRBD1 covers 8 bases. The germline gives CDR1 SEHNR, CDR2 FQNEAQ (reference sequence). The CDR3 has 14 amino acids. V lost 5 bases to trimming and J lost 2 bases; unmatched junction nucleotides: 5. DNA of the CDR3: TGTGCCAGCAGCCTGGACAGGGCAACCTACGAGCAGTACTTC. Its protein is CASSLDRATYEQYF. Complete variable domain (other parts from reference TRBV7-9 and TRBJ2-7): DTGVSQNPRHKITKRGQNVTFRCDPISEHNRLYWYRQTLGQGPEFLTYFQNEAQLEKSRLLSDRFSAERPKGSFSTLEIQRTEQGDSAMYLCASSLDRATYEQYFGPGTRLTVT.

This rearrangement joins TRBV19 to TRBJ2-7; 8 nucleotides line up with TRBD1. The ends lost 6 bases at V and 1 base at J; junction bases unmatched: 5. Germline CDR1 and CDR2: LNHDA and SQIVND (reference sequence). This CDR3 has 14 amino acids. The CDR3 loop reads CASRLTGVSYEQYF. Here the CDR3 DNA reads TGTGCCAGTAGGCTGACAGGGGTTTCCTACGAGCAGTACTTC.

This chain joins TRBV7-3 and TRBJ1-2; D is unresolved. Per the germline V gene, CDR1 is SGHTA and CDR2 is FQGTGA. The CDR3 covers 15 residues. Trimming shortened V by 5 bases and J by 8 bases, and 21 bases separated the two germline ends. CDR3 nucleotides: TGTGCCAGCAGCCAAAGCGGCAGCCGAACGGAGGGCTACACCTTC. Its protein is CASSQSGSRTEGYTF. Using reference TRBV7-3 and TRBJ1-2 for the parts outside the CDR3, the full variable domain is GAGVSQTPSNKVTEKGKYVELRCDPISGHTALYWYRQSLGQGPEFLIYFQGTGAADDSGLPNDRFFAVRPEGSVSTLKIQRTERGDSAVYLCASSQSGSRTEGYTFGSGTRLTVV.

This clone was picked up a small number of times. CDR3 in DNA: TGCGCCAGCAGTGAGCCGGGTGGCGGGAACACCGGGGAGCTGTTTTTT. Translating it yields CASSEPGGGNTGELFF. V and J are TRBV10-2 and TRBJ2-2; D remains unclear. The ends were cut back, 2 bases at V and 1 base at J, with 11 bases in the middle. There are 16 residues in the CDR3. Germline V gene lookup returns CDR1 WSHSY and CDR2 SAAADI.

V gene TRBV7-8 combines with J gene TRBJ1-5; 10 bases line up with TRBD1. The length of the CDR3 is 15 residues. Germline assignment: CDR1 SGHVS and CDR2 FQNEAQ. J gave up 7 bases and V 2 bases, and 5 bases lay outside the gene matches. This chain's CDR3 is CASSLPGQGMQPQHF. DNA for the CDR3: TGTGCCAGCAGCTTACCGGGACAGGGGATGCAGCCCCAGCATTTT.

V usage is TRBV6-5 and J usage is TRBJ2-2, with TRBD1 matching over 8 bases. V was clipped by 6 bases and J by 2 bases; unmatched bases: 5. The CDR3 length is 15 residues. Germline assignment: CDR1 MNHEY and CDR2 SVGAGI. The DNA for the CDR3 is TGTGCCAGCAGAGACAGGGGTCTTAACACCGGGGAGCTGTTTTTT. Protein product: CASRDRGLNTGELFF.

This clone was seen only once. V gene TRBV2 combines with J gene TRBJ1-5; possibly TRBD1 for D (5 bases). V lost 6 bases and J lost 5, with 14 bases in between. Per germline, CDR1 SNHLY and CDR2 FYNNEI. The CDR3 consists of 14 residues. CDR3 region: CASSPTASDQPQHF. DNA for the CDR3: TGTGCCAGCAGCCCGACAGCCTCTGATCAGCCCCAGCATTTT.